The 18 T cell receptor beta chains in this list originate from one sample, sequenced in a study of cytomegalovirus exposure and HLA in healthy donors. PCR employed 60 Vbeta and 13 Jbeta primers. Sequencing used immunoSEQ multiplex PCR; TCRdb keeps in-frame clones, though not all of them. Of 150,000 or so clones listed, 80% were seen once; the top ten hold over 2%. The sample was PBMCs. Receptors originate from a man in his fifties or sixties in good health and CMV-seronegative.

This clone has more than one count but fewer than ten. The sample carries other DNA sequences with the same CDR3. The V and J genes are TRBV9 and TRBJ2-7; TRBD2 is a possible D gene (6 bases). The CDR3 sequence is 14 residues long. Germline CDR1 is SGDLS and CDR2 is YYNGEE. V was trimmed by 0 bases and J by 2 bases, leaving 9 bases between them. This CDR3 reads CASSVGGGPYEQYF. The CDR3 region has the DNA TGTGCCAGCAGCGTAGGCGGAGGGCCCTACGAGCAGTACTTC. Variable domain in full (rest from reference TRBV9 and TRBJ2-7): DSGVTQTPKHLITATGQRVTLRCSPRSGDLSVYWYQQSLDQGLQFLIQYYNGEERAKGNILERFSAQQFPDLHSELNLSSLELGDSALYFCASSVGGGPYEQYFGPGTRLTVT.

The gene calls are TRBV5-6 and TRBJ2-3, with 7 bases lining up with TRBD2. The CDR3 contains 17 residues. The J segment lost 1 base and the V segment lost 4 bases, leaving 12 bases of the junction unmatched. Looked up from germline, CDR1 is SGHDT and CDR2 is YYEEEE. The DNA of the CDR3 is TGTGCCAGCAGCCATCCCGTGGGGGAGGGCGGCACAGATACGCAGTATTTT. Its translation: CASSHPVGEGGTDTQYF.

The chain carries TRBV5-1 and TRBJ2-7; 7 bases align to TRBD1. The CDR3 has 14 residues. The J segment lost 3 bases and the V segment lost 2 bases, leaving 5 bases of the junction unmatched. Germline V CDR1 and CDR2: SGHRS, YFSETQ. CDR3 loop: CASSFPAGGYEQYF. CDR3 bases: TGCGCCAGCAGCTTCCCGGCAGGGGGCTACGAGCAGTACTTC.

This clone was observed once. The chain is built from TRBV7-9 and TRBJ1-4; D gene uncertain. Germline lookup yields CDR1 SEHNR and CDR2 FQNEAQ (reference sequence). This CDR3 has 13 amino acids. The V gene lost 4 bases and the J gene lost 1 base, with 4 bases spanning the gap. The CDR3 protein is CASSSVTNEKLFF. In DNA form, the CDR3 reads TGTGCCAGCAGCTCCGTAACTAATGAAAAACTGTTTTTT.

The CDR3 coding sequence is TGTGCCAGCAGTAGAGCGGGAGGGCCGAATGAGCAGTTCTTC. Its protein is CASSRAGGPNEQFF. V and J are TRBV27 and TRBJ2-1, with 10 bases aligning to TRBD2. Germline CDR1 and CDR2: MNHEY and SMNVEV (reference sequence). The V gene end was trimmed by 5 bases and the J gene end by 7 bases; junction bases not matched to a gene: 5. CDR3 length: 14 amino acids.

The gene calls are TRBV10-3 and TRBJ2-1; 9 bases are shared with TRBD1. The germline V gene encodes CDR1 ENHRY and CDR2 SYGVKD. CDR3 length: 14 amino acids. Trimming at V came to 5 bases and at J to 7 bases, leaving 6 bases not matched to a gene. In DNA, the CDR3 is TGTGCCATCAGTATGGGACAGGGCATAAATGAGCAGTTCTTC. This gives the protein CAISMGQGINEQFF.

V is TRBV7-9 and J is TRBJ2-7, with TRBD1 as a possible D gene (5 bases). The length of the CDR3 is 13 residues. V was shortened by 0 bases and J by 3 bases, with 6 bases between the two germline ends. The germline CDR1 and CDR2 sequences are SEHNR and FQNEAQ (reference sequence). CDR3 sequence reads: CASSLADSYEQYF. The CDR3, as DNA: TGTGCCAGCAGCTTAGCCGACAGCTACGAGCAGTACTTC.

The chain has TRBV7-6 and TRBJ2-1, with 7 bases matching TRBD1. This CDR3 is built from 17 residues. V lost 1 base, J lost 1 base, and 7 bases stayed unmatched. Germline V gene sequence: CDR1 SGHVS, CDR2 FNYEAQ. The CDR3 is CASSLETGVLSYNEQFF. CDR3 nucleotides: TGTGCCAGCAGCTTAGAAACAGGGGTATTATCCTACAATGAGCAGTTCTTC.

The CDR3 nucleotides read TGTGCCAGCAGCGTAGACACTAGCGGGCCCTACGAGCAGTACTTC. It codes for CASSVDTSGPYEQYF. This rearrangement joins TRBV9 to TRBJ2-7; 9 bases map to TRBD2. Germline V gene sequence: CDR1 SGDLS, CDR2 YYNGEE. The CDR3 is 15 residues long. Trimming removed 0 bases from V and 2 bases from J; junction bases left unmatched: 3.

The chain links TRBV7-9 to TRBJ1-5; D remains ambiguous. The germline CDR1 and CDR2 sequences are SEHNR and FQNEAQ (reference sequence). The CDR3 is made up of 14 amino acids. V shed 4 bases and J shed 3 bases, with 10 bases lying between them. The CDR3 nucleotides are TGTGCCAGCAGCTCCGGGAGAGTCAATCAGCCCCAGCATTTT. Translating gives CASSSGRVNQPQHF.

This chain connects TRBV5-1 to TRBJ2-5; the match to TRBD2 covers 13 bases. The J call could be wrong; TRBJ2-7 is a better fit for the DNA end. The germline V gene encodes CDR1 SGHRS and CDR2 YFSETQ. This CDR3 is built from 16 residues. The CDR3 DNA reads TGCGCCAGCAGCTTGGGGGGACTAGCGGGATCCTACGAGCAGTACTTC. Amino acid sequence: CASSLGGLAGSYEQYF.

The CDR3 DNA reads as TGCGCCAGCAGCTTGAGAGTCACAGATACGCAGTATTTT. Protein sequence: CASSLRVTDTQYF. The chain carries TRBV5-1 and TRBJ2-3; D is uncertain. V was trimmed by 1 base and J by 2 bases, leaving 5 bases between them. CDR1 and CDR2 from the germline V gene are SGHRS and YFSETQ. The CDR3 runs to 13 residues.

This chain links TRBV30 with TRBJ1-2, with D hard to call. V gave up 4 bases and J gave up 2 bases, with 14 bases separating them. This CDR3 is 14 amino acids long. The germline CDR1 and CDR2 sequences are GTSNPN and SVGIG (reference sequence). In nucleotides, the CDR3 is TGTGCCTGGAAAAAGGAGGTTAGAAACTATGGCTACACCTTC. Its translation is CAWKKEVRNYGYTF. The whole variable domain, remainder taken from reference TRBV30 and TRBJ1-2, is SQTIHQWPATLVQPVGSPLSLECTVEGTSNPNLYWYRQAAGRGLQLLFYSVGIGQISSEVPQNLSASRPQDRQFILSSKKLLLSDSGFYLCAWKKEVRNYGYTFGSGTRLTVV.

This chain joins TRBV18 and TRBJ1-5; 7 nucleotides line up with TRBD1. There are 15 residues in the CDR3. Germline V lookup: CDR1 KGHSH, CDR2 LQKENI. V shed 3 bases and J 6 bases; nucleotides not matched to a gene: 8. As DNA, the CDR3 is TGTGCCAGCTCACCGGGACAGTTTGCGGGTCAGCCCCAGCATTTT. Amino acids: CASSPGQFAGQPQHF.

This clone was counted only a few times. The chain carries TRBV7-2 and TRBJ1-2; TRBD1 aligns across 8 bases. CDR1 is SGHTA, CDR2 FQGNSA, per germline. Unmatched junction bases numbered 5, after V lost 5 bases and J lost 3 bases. The CDR3 extends over 14 amino acids. This CDR3 is CASSLKQGDYGYTF. Written as DNA, the CDR3 is TGTGCCAGCAGCCTGAAACAGGGGGACTATGGCTACACCTTC.

V is TRBV7-9 and J is TRBJ2-2; 7 nucleotides match TRBD1. There are 14 residues in the CDR3. Germline trimming cut 5 bases from V and 4 bases from J; bases unmatched to any gene: 4. CDR1 is SEHNR and CDR2 is FQNEAQ in the germline V gene (reference sequence). This CDR3 is CASSARQGTGELFF. The CDR3 DNA reads TGTGCCAGCAGCGCGCGACAGGGCACCGGGGAGCTGTTTTTT.

On this clone itself: The germline gene is not matched at one end of the junction; a read error may be the cause. The sample carries other DNA sequences with the same CDR3. The CDR3 region has the DNA TGCAGCGCGAAACAGGGGACCCAGAACACTGAAGCCTTCTTT. Its protein is CSAKQGTQNTEAFF. The chain has TRBV29-1 and TRBJ1-1, with 7 bases identical to TRBD1. There are 14 residues in the CDR3. Germline V gene data show CDR1 as SQVTM and CDR2 as ANQGSEA.

The chain uses TRBV2 and TRBJ2-1, with 8 positions matching TRBD2. V shed 4 bases and J 3 bases; nucleotides not matched to a gene: 5. Germline V gene lookup returns CDR1 SNHLY and CDR2 FYNNEI. This CDR3 comprises 15 residues. The CDR3 spells CASSGAGGSYNEQFF. The CDR3 region has the DNA TGTGCCAGCAGTGGCGCGGGGGGAAGCTACAATGAGCAGTTCTTC.